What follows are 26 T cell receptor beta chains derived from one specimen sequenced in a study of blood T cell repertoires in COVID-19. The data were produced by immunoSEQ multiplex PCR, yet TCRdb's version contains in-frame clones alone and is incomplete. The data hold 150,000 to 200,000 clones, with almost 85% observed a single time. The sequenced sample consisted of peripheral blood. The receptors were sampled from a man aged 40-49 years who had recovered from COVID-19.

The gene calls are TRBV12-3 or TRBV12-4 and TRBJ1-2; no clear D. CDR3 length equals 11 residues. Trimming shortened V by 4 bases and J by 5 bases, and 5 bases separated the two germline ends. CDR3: CASSSTYGYTF. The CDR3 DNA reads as TGTGCCAGCAGTTCCACATATGGCTACACCTTC.

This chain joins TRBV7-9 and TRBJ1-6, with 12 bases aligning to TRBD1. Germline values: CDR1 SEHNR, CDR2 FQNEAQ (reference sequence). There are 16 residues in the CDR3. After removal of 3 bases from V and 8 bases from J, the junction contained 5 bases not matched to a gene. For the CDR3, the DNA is TGTGCCAGCAGCTTGGGACAGGGGGCAGGTCATTCACCCCTCCACTTT. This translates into CASSLGQGAGHSPLHF.

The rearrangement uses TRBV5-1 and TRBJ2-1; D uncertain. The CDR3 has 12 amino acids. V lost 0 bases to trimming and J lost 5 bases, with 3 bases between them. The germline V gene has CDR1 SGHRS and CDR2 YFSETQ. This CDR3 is CASSLANNEQFF. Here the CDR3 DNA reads TGCGCCAGCAGCTTGGCCAACAATGAGCAGTTCTTC.

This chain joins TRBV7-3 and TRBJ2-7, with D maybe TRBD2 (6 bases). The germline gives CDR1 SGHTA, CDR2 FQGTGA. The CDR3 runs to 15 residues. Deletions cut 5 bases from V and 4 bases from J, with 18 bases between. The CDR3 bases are TGTGCCAGCAGCAGCCTTGGTGGGGCGGGATACGAGCAGTACTTC. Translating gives CASSSLGGAGYEQYF.

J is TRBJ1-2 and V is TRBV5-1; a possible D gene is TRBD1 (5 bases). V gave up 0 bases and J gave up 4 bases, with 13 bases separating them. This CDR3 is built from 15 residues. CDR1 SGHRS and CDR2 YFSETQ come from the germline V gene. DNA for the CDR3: TGCGCCAGCAGCTTGGGGGATCAGGGAAGCTATGGCTACACCTTC. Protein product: CASSLGDQGSYGYTF.

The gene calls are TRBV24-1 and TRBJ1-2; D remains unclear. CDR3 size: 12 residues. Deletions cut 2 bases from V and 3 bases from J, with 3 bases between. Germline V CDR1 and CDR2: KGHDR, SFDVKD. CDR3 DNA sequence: TGTGCCACCAGTGATTCAGACTATGGCTACACCTTC. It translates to CATSDSDYGYTF.

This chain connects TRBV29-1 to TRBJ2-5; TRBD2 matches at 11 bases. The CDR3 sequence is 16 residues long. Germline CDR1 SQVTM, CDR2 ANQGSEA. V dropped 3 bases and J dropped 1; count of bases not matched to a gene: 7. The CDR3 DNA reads TGCAGCGTTGAGGGGGCACTAGCGGGGGCCCAAGAGACCCAGTACTTC. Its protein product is CSVEGALAGAQETQYF.

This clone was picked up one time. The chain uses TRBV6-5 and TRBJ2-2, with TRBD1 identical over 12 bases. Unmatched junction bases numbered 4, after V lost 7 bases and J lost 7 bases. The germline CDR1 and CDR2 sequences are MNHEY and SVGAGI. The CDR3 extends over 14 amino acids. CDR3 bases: TGTGCCAGCACGGGACAGGGGGCGATCGGGGAGCTGTTTTTT. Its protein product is CASTGQGAIGELFF.

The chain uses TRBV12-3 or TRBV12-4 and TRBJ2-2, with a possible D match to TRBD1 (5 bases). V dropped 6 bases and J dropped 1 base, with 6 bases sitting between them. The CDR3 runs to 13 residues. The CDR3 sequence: CASRGQNTGELFF. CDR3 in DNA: TGTGCCAGCAGGGGGCAGAACACCGGGGAGCTGTTTTTT.

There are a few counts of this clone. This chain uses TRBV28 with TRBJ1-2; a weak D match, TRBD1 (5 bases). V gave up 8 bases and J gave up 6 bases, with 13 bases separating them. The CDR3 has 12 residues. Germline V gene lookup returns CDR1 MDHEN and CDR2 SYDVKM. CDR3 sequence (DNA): TGTGCCAGCGAAGACAGTTCCGATGGCTACACCTTC. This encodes CASEDSSDGYTF.

CDR3 bases: TGTGCCAGTAGTACAGCACTAGCGGGGACCTACAATGAGCAGTTCTTC. The encoded protein is CASSTALAGTYNEQFF. The chain carries TRBV19 and TRBJ2-1, with TRBD2 identical over 10 bases. Losses at the gene ends were 4 bases for V and 2 bases for J; bases not matched to a gene: 5. The CDR3 runs 16 residues. Germline values: CDR1 LNHDA, CDR2 SQIVND (reference sequence).

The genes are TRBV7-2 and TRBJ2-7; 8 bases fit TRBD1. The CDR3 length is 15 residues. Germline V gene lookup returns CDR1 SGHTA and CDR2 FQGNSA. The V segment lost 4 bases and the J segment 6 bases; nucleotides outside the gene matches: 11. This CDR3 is CASSSQDRVSPEQYF. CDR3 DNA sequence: TGTGCCAGCAGCTCCCAGGACAGGGTGTCCCCCGAGCAGTACTTC.

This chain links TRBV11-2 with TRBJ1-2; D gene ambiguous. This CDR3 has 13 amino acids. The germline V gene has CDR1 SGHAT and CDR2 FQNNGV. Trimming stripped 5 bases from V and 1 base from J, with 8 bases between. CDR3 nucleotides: TGTGCCAGCAGCCCGAGTATTAACTATGGCTACACCTTC. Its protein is CASSPSINYGYTF.

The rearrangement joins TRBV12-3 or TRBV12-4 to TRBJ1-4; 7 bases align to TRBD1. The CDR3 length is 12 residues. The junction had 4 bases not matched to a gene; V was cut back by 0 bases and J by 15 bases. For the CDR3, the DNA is TGTGCCAGCAGTTTAGCCGGACAGGCCTTGTTTTTT. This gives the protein CASSLAGQALFF.

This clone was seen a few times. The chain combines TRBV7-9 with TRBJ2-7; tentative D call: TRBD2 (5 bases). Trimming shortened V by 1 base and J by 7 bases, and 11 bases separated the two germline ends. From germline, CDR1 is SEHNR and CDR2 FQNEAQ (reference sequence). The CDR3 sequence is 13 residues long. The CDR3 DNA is TGTGCCAGCAGCTTAGACAGAACGGGAGAGCAGTACTTC. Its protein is CASSLDRTGEQYF. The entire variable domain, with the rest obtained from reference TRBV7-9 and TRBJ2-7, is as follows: DTGVSQNPRHKITKRGQNVTFRCDPISEHNRLYWYRQTLGQGPEFLTYFQNEAQLEKSRLLSDRFSAERPKGSFSTLEIQRTEQGDSAMYLCASSLDRTGEQYFGPGTRLTVT.

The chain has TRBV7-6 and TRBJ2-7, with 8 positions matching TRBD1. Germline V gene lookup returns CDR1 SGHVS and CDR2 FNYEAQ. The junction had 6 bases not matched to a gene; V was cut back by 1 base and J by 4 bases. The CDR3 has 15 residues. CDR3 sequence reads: CASSLGGQDMYEQYF. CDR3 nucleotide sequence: TGTGCCAGCAGCTTAGGGGGACAGGATATGTACGAGCAGTACTTC. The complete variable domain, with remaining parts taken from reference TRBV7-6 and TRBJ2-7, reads GAGVSQSPRYKVTKRGQDVALRCDPISGHVSLYWYRQALGQGPEFLTYFNYEAQQDKSGLPNDRFSAERPEGSISTLTIQRTEQRDSAMYRCASSLGGQDMYEQYFGPGTRLTVT.

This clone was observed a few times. CDR3 nucleotides: TGCAGCCTCAGGACGGGGGAAGGAGACACCGGGGAGCTGTTTTTT. Translating gives CSLRTGEGDTGELFF. The V and J genes are TRBV29-1 and TRBJ2-2, with a possible D match to TRBD2 (6 bases). This CDR3 contains 15 residues. Germline V CDR1 and CDR2: SQVTM, ANQGSEA. V shed 8 bases and J shed 3 bases, with 19 bases lying between them.

The CDR3: CATSRDLGQGAGELFF. Written as DNA, the CDR3 is TGTGCCACCAGCAGAGATCTGGGACAGGGGGCAGGGGAGCTGTTTTTT. V and J are TRBV15 and TRBJ2-2, with 12 positions matching TRBD1. The germline CDR1 and CDR2 sequences are LNHNV and YYDKDF (reference sequence). With V trimmed by 0 bases and J by 8 bases, 4 bases remained unmatched. The CDR3 is made up of 16 amino acids.

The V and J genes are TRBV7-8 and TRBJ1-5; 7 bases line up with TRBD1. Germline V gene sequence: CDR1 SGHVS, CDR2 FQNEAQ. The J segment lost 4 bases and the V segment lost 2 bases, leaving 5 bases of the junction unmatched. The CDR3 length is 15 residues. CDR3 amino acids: CASSLMGQLNQPQHF. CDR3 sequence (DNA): TGTGCCAGCAGCTTAATGGGACAGTTAAATCAGCCCCAGCATTTT. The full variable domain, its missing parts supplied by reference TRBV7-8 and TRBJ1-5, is GAGVSQSPRYKVAKRGQDVALRCDPISGHVSLFWYQQALGQGPEFLTYFQNEAQLDKSGLPSDRFFAERPEGSVSTLKIQRTQQEDSAVYLCASSLMGQLNQPQHFGDGTRLSIL.

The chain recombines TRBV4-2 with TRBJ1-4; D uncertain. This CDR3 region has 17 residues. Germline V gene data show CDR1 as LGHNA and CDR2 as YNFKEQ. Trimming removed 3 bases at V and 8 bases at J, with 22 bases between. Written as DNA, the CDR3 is TGTGCCAGCAGCCAGGAACCAGAGGTTCTCAGTGGAGAAAAACTGTTTTTT. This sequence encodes CASSQEPEVLSGEKLFF.

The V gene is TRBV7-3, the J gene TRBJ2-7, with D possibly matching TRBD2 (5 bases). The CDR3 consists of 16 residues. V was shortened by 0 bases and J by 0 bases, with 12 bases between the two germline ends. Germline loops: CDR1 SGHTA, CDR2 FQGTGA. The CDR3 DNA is TGTGCCAGCAGCTTAACCCCGACTACCAACTCCTACGAGCAGTACTTC. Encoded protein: CASSLTPTTNSYEQYF.

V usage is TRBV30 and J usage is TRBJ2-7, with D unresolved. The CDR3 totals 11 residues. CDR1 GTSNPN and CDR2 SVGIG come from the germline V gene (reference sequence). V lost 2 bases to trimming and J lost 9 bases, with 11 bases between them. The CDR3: CAWSYVSVQYF. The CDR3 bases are TGTGCCTGGAGTTACGTCAGCGTGCAGTACTTC.

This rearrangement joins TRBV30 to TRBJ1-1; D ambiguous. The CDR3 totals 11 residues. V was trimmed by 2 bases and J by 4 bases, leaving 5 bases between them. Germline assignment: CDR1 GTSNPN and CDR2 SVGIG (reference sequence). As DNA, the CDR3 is TGTGCCTGGAGTTTTCTCACTGAAGCTTTCTTT. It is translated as CAWSFLTEAFF.

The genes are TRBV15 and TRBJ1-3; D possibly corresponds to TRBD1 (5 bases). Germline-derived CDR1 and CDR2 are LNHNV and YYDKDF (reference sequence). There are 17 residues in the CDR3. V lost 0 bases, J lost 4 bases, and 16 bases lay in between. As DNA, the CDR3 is TGTGCCACCAGCAGAGAGAAGGGGTCGAGTCCGGGAAACACCATATATTTT. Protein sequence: CATSREKGSSPGNTIYF.

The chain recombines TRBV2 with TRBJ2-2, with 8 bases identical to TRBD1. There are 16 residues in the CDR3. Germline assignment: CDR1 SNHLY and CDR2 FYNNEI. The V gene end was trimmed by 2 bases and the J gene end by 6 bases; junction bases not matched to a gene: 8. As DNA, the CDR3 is TGTGCCAGCAGTGAAAGGGCCAGGGGGCTGTCCGGGGAGCTGTTTTTT. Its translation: CASSERARGLSGELFF.

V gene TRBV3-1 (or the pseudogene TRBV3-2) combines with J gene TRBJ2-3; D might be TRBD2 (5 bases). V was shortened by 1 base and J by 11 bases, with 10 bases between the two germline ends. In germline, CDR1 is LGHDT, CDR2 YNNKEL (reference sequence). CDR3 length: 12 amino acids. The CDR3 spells CASSQAREGQYF. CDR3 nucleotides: TGTGCCAGCAGCCAAGCGCGAGAGGGGCAGTATTTT.